This is a list of T cell receptor beta chains from one sample in a study of T-cell reconstitution after alpha-beta-depleted transplantation in children. TCRdb processed the PCR reads anew with MiXCR; each CDR3 protein has one entry. The sample lists some 350,000 distinct CDR3 sequences; around 15% were seen once. The specimen was PBMCs, mostly from graft donor cells, collected 360 days after TCRalphabeta/CD19-depleted stem cell transplant. The receptors were gathered from a male patient between 2 and 15 years old who had a stem cell transplant for acute lymphoblastic leukemia, so the T cells may come from the graft donor. Each CDR3 is given with its conserved first and last residue. D genes are given only for firm matches. The listing skips clone size in some rows; elsewhere it reads once, few, many or a size class.

j_call | v_call | d_call | clone_size | cdr3_aa | cdr3_nt
TRBJ2-7 | TRBV6-2/TRBV6-3 | TRBD2 | - | CASSHLAGISYEQYF | TGTGCCAGCAGTCATCTAGCGGGGATCTCCTACGAGCAGTACTTC
TRBJ1-6 | TRBV4-3 | - | few | CASSQQAVDSPLHF | TGCGCCAGCAGCCAACAGGCAGTAGATTCACCCCTCCACTTT
TRBJ1-6 | TRBV7-3 | - | many | CASSFDAGANSPLHF | TGTGCCAGCAGCTTCGACGCAGGGGCTAATTCACCCCTCCACTTT
TRBJ1-5 | TRBV16 | - | few | CASSQSQVAEPQHF | TGTGCCAGCAGCCAATCTCAAGTTGCTGAGCCCCAGCATTTT
TRBJ2-3 | TRBV20-1 | TRBD2 | few | CSAFTSGSTDTQYF | TGCAGCGCCTTTACTAGCGGTAGCACAGATACGCAGTATTTT
TRBJ2-5 | TRBV20-1 | - | few | CSAPMERPKTQYF | TGCAGTGCCCCGATGGAGAGACCCAAGACCCAGTACTTC
TRBJ2-5 | TRBV12-3/TRBV12-4 | - | - | CASRGAHPQETQYF | TGTGCCAGCAGGGGAGCTCACCCCCAAGAGACCCAGTACTTC
TRBJ2-2 | TRBV7-7 | - | few | CASSSTLNTGELFF | TGTGCTAGCAGCTCAACGTTAAACACCGGGGAGCTGTTTTTT
TRBJ2-1 | TRBV12-3/TRBV12-4 | TRBD2 | - | CASSFLAGGPDEQFF | TGTGCCAGCAGTTTCCTAGCGGGAGGGCCCGATGAGCAGTTCTTC
TRBJ2-2 | TRBV10-3 | - | many | CAISEKRGRTNTGELFF | TGTGCCATCAGTGAGAAAAGGGGACGCACCAACACCGGGGAGCTGTTTTTT
TRBJ2-7 | TRBV5-1 | - | - | CASKWDGTGLPYEQYF | TGCGCCAGCAAGTGGGACGGGACGGGCCTACCCTACGAGCAGTACTTC
TRBJ2-1 | TRBV6-2/TRBV6-3 | TRBD2 | - | CASSRLAGALYNEQFF | TGTGCCAGCAGTCGACTAGCGGGAGCGTTATACAATGAGCAGTTCTTC
TRBJ2-2 | TRBV7-9 | TRBD2 | - | CASSREGPPGELFF | TGTGCCAGCAGCCGGGAGGGCCCCCCCGGGGAGCTGTTTTTT
TRBJ1-1 | TRBV5-1 | - | - | CASSLMPGRARFYSAGTEAFF | TGCGCCAGCAGCTTGATGCCGGGCCGCGCCAGGTTTTATTCTGCGGGGACTGAAGCTTTCTTT
TRBJ2-3 | TRBV11-2 | - | - | CASSLDWYGGSTDTQYF | TGTGCCAGCAGCTTAGATTGGTACGGGGGTAGCACAGATACGCAGTATTTT
TRBJ1-1 | TRBV4-3 | - | - | CASSQVGGVTEAFF | TGCGCCAGCAGCCAAGTTGGTGGGGTCACTGAAGCTTTCTTT
TRBJ2-7 | TRBV7-6 | TRBD2 | - | CASSLYDTSPSGTIRYEQYF | TGTGCCAGCAGCTTATATGACACGTCGCCGTCGGGGACTATCCGCTACGAGCAGTACTTC
TRBJ2-6 | TRBV15 | - | - | CATSRDRTLRSGANVLTF | TGTGCCACCAGCAGAGATCGGACATTACGGTCTGGGGCCAACGTCCTGACTTTC
TRBJ2-2 | TRBV12-3/TRBV12-4 | TRBD2 | - | CASSFASGRWNTGELFF | TGTGCCAGCAGTTTCGCTAGCGGGAGGTGGAACACCGGGGAGCTGTTTTTT
TRBJ2-7 | TRBV20-1 | - | many | CSDGGMGLSEQYF | TGCAGTGATGGGGGGATGGGGCTAAGCGAGCAGTACTTC
TRBJ2-6 | TRBV7-2 | TRBD2 | - | CASSPSGVFSGANVLTF | TGTGCCAGCAGCCCTAGCGGGGTCTTCTCTGGGGCCAACGTCCTGACTTTC
TRBJ2-1 | TRBV29-1 | - | few | CSVEGGGIPSYNEQFF | TGCAGCGTTGAAGGGGGCGGGATACCCTCCTACAATGAGCAGTTCTTC
TRBJ1-6 | TRBV28 | - | few | CASQNGQMFPYNSPLHF | TGTGCCAGTCAAAACGGACAGATGTTCCCATATAATTCACCCCTCCACTTT
TRBJ1-2 | TRBV12-3/TRBV12-4 | - | few | CASRPRLDGYTF | TGTGCCAGCAGGCCCCGTTTGGATGGCTACACCTTC
TRBJ2-1 | TRBV24-1 | TRBD2 | few | CATSDATLAESSYNEQFF | TGTGCCACCAGTGATGCCACGCTAGCGGAAAGCTCCTACAATGAGCAGTTCTTC
TRBJ2-2 | TRBV6-5 | - | - | CASSYGRTGELFF | TGTGCCAGCAGTTACGGCCGGACCGGGGAGCTGTTTTTT
TRBJ2-4 | TRBV4-2 | TRBD2 | - | CASSQDPGLAGVTLAKNIQYF | TGTGCCAGCAGCCAGGACCCGGGACTAGCGGGAGTTACTCTAGCCAAAAACATTCAGTACTTC
TRBJ2-7 | TRBV28 | - | many | CASSLGGHEQYF | TGTGCCAGCAGTTTAGGGGGGCACGAGCAGTACTTC
TRBJ2-1 | TRBV27 | TRBD2 | few | CASSLSSGGYNEQFF | TGTGCCAGCAGTTTATCTAGCGGGGGCTACAATGAGCAGTTCTTC
TRBJ2-7 | TRBV3-1 | TRBD2 | once | CASSQDGLAGELPFSEQYF | TGTGCCAGCAGCCAAGATGGACTAGCGGGAGAGCTCCCTTTTTCCGAGCAGTACTTC
TRBJ2-7 | TRBV7-9 | - | few | CASSLTASRYEQYF | TGTGCCAGCAGCTTAACGGCTAGCCGCTACGAGCAGTACTTC
TRBJ1-2 | TRBV5-1 | TRBD1 | many | CASSPYRGELNGYTF | TGCGCCAGCAGCCCCTACAGGGGAGAGTTGAATGGCTACACCTTC
TRBJ1-5 | TRBV4-1 | - | few | CASSQEGRGNQPQHF | TGCGCCAGCAGCCAAGAAGGCAGGGGCAATCAGCCCCAGCATTTT
TRBJ2-5 | TRBV15 | - | few | CATSRPDELTQYF | TGTGCCACCAGCAGACCGGACGAGCTGACCCAGTACTTC
TRBJ2-7 | TRBV14 | TRBD1 | once | CASSQGTGSPYEQYF | TGTGCCAGCAGCCAAGGGACAGGGTCACCCTACGAGCAGTACTTC
TRBJ1-4 | TRBV12-3/TRBV12-4 | TRBD1 | - | CASSFPRTGSNEKLFF | TGTGCCAGCAGTTTCCCCCGGACAGGTTCCAATGAAAAACTGTTTTTT
TRBJ2-1 | TRBV12-3/TRBV12-4 | TRBD2 | many | CASSLGLARGYNEQFF | TGTGCCAGCAGTTTAGGACTAGCTCGCGGCTACAATGAGCAGTTCTTC
TRBJ2-7 | TRBV3-1 | - | many | CASSSLQGSYEQYF | TGTGCCAGCAGTTCCCTACAGGGCTCCTACGAGCAGTACTTC
TRBJ2-3 | TRBV10-3 | - | - | CAISTMNTDTQYF | TGTGCCATCAGTACAATGAACACAGATACGCAGTATTTT
TRBJ1-1 | TRBV19 | - | - | CASSISRASRSTEAFF | TGTGCCAGTAGTATTTCCCGGGCCTCGAGGAGCACTGAAGCTTTCTTT
TRBJ2-5 | TRBV5-1 | - | many | CASSLARGFTYQETQYF | TGCGCCAGCAGCTTGGCTCGGGGTTTTACCTACCAAGAGACCCAGTACTTC
TRBJ2-1 | TRBV12-5 | - | - | CASGPSGQLYNEQFF | TGTGCTAGTGGTCCATCAGGACAGCTCTACAATGAGCAGTTCTTC
TRBJ1-3 | TRBV6-5 | TRBD1 | few | CASSSGTGAGNTIYF | TGTGCCAGCAGTTCCGGGACAGGGGCAGGAAACACCATATATTTT
TRBJ2-1 | TRBV20-1 | - | few | CSANRPLGDNEQFF | TGCAGTGCAAACCGGCCCCTTGGGGACAATGAGCAGTTCTTC
TRBJ2-1 | TRBV10-3 | TRBD1 | many | CAAGTGPNEQFF | TGTGCCGCTGGGACAGGCCCCAATGAGCAGTTCTTC